This T cell receptor (beta chain) was sequenced in a study of cytomegalovirus exposure and HLA in healthy donors. Overall study context: Approximately 85 million unique TCRs from HLA-typed donors were held in an early data release.

The CDR3 runs 15 residues. The germline V and J ends were trimmed by 3 bases and 6 bases, with 17 bases remaining between them. Germline V lookup: CDR1 MDHEN, CDR2 SYDVKM. As for this clone: The antigen is not known.

The primer mix had 60 Vbeta and 13 Jbeta primers. The data were produced by immunoSEQ multiplex PCR, yet TCRdb's version contains in-frame clones alone and is incomplete. The table records roughly 190,000 clones, roughly 80% of them present only once. Study results and limitations: The investigators catalogued 180 or so TCR beta chains as cytomegalovirus-associated.

The origin of this receptor is a female donor in good health and CMV-seronegative. V usage is TRBV28 and J usage is TRBJ1-2, with TRBD1 as a possible D gene (5 bases). Sample: PBMCs. Here the CDR3 reads CASSLLIGAGNGYTF. Here the CDR3 DNA reads TGTGCCAGCAGTTTGCTGATAGGGGCAGGGAATGGCTACACCTTC.